This T cell receptor beta chain was profiled in a study of T cell responses to AZD1222 COVID-19 vaccine. Study outcomes and limitations: Without day 14 samples, only post-peak T cell repertoires were studied. Spike regions recognized by vaccine-associated CD4 TCRs spanned the protein, led by 160-218 and 743-854. White British people made up most donors, females outnumbered males, and clonal diversity was possibly underestimated. The reported proportion of spike-specific TCRs targeting unmutated variant regions was nearly half.

About this clone: Its antigen is unknown.

This CDR3 has 18 amino acids. CDR1 and CDR2 (germline): SEHNR, FQNEAQ (reference sequence). V was cut by 2 bases and J by 0 bases, with 18 bases left in between. The method was immunoSEQ multiplex PCR; TCRdb's version includes in-frame clones alone and lacks a portion of them. The data contain tens of thousands of clones, just over 90% of them singletons. The genes are TRBV7-9 and TRBJ2-3; possibly TRBD2 for D (5 bases). The specimen comprised peripheral blood, sampled 28 days after the second dose of the MenACWY control vaccine. The clonotype comes from an adult who received the MenACWY meningococcal vaccine as a control. The DNA of the CDR3 is TGTGCCAGCAGCTTAAGTTCCATCGGCGGGTCTAGCACAGATACGCAGTATTTT. Translating it yields CASSLSSIGGSSTDTQYF.